The clone carrying this T cell receptor (beta chain) was counted at least ten times. Its antigen is not identified. Unique molecular identifiers were attached to individual cDNA molecules. TCRdb reprocessed the 5' RACE reads with MiXCR, giving one entry per CDR3 protein. This sample has some 60,000 distinct CDR3 sequences; 8% to 9% occur once, and the top ten carry 15% to 20%. This sample was included in a study of early T cells in non-severe SARS-CoV-2 infection. About the study: Unsorted whole-blood RNA was sequenced in bulk, leaving chains unpaired.

Study-level results: VDJdb matching favored anti-spike CD8 responses, missing private and CD4 specificities.

CDR3 size: 13 residues. J gave up 8 bases and V 5 bases, and 7 bases lay outside the gene matches. The germline V gene has CDR1 PRHDT and CDR2 FYEKMQ (reference sequence). The rearrangement links TRBV13 to TRBJ1-2; 8 bases fit TRBD1. The receptor was isolated from an adult who was a healthcare worker with PCR-confirmed SARS-CoV-2 infection or an uninfected control (not recorded which). The material sequenced was whole blood. CDR3 amino acids: CASSRTGGEGYTF. The DNA for the CDR3 is TGTGCCAGCAGCCGTACAGGGGGTGAGGGCTACACCTTC.